This TCR beta chain was sequenced in a study of T cell repertoires in cytomegalovirus infection. Study information: CMV epitopes used comprised recently identified HLA-C-restricted ones and well-studied HLA-B-restricted ones. Study results and caveats: HLA-C-restricted CMV clonotypes gave the most frequent clonotype in two of eight donors.

To note about this clonotype: As yet, its antigen is unknown.

One entry per CDR3 protein results from TCRdb running MiXCR on the reads. The sample includes about 770,000 distinct CDR3 sequences, 25% to 35% seen only once; the top ten take about an eighth. Trimming took 10 bases from V and 4 from J, leaving 12 bases between them. This CDR3 contains 12 residues. From germline, CDR1 is MNHNS and CDR2 SASEGT. The source is a human donor in good health (CMV status not recorded). Some clones in this sample may be carry-over from other donors' samples. The specimen comprised cultured CD8+ T cells from PBMCs, sampled from culture after CMV antigen stimulation. V and J are TRBV6-1 and TRBJ2-3, with D possibly TRBD2 on 5 matching bases. Here the CDR3 reads CAIRTGSDTQYF. For the CDR3, the DNA is TGTGCCATCCGGACTGGATCAGATACGCAGTATTTT.